The clone carrying this T cell receptor (beta chain) was recorded once. This record comes from a study of CD8+ T cells in alopecia areata. Extracted from the samples, RNA was reverse transcribed into cDNA to serve as the sequencing template. Data came from immunoSEQ multiplex PCR; TCRdb stores just in-frame clones and leaves some out. The sample holds under 200,000 clones; approximately 57% are singletons and the top ten take 13% to 15%. The CDR3 loop spans 14 amino acids. CDR1 and CDR2 (germline): GTSNPN, SVGIG (reference sequence). With 2 bases clipped from V and 7 bases from J, the junction kept 6 bases outside the gene matches. Documented treatment: oral pan-JAK inhibitor, 5-10 mg twice daily.

The rearrangement joins TRBV30 to TRBJ1-2, with 11 positions matching TRBD1. Material: CD4+ T cells sorted from blood, obtained at week 24, from a patient treated with tofacitinib. The receptor was isolated from a human donor with alopecia areata. CDR3 nucleotide sequence: TGTGCCTGGAGTAGGGGACAGGGGGGCATTGGCTACACCTTC. Protein: CAWSRGQGGIGYTF.